The 22 T cell receptor beta chains in this list originate from one sample, sequenced in a study of CD8 T cells in Susac syndrome. When the RNA was reverse transcribed, random hexamers were used with an input of roughly 0.45 to 1 ug. TCRdb fed the immunoSEQ multiplex PCR reads into MiXCR, producing one record per CDR3 protein. The data hold roughly 150,000 distinct CDR3 sequences, with approximately 96% observed a single time. Sample: CD4+ T cells from PBMCs. Receptors were obtained from a human donor with Susac syndrome.

The J gene is TRBJ1-1, the V gene TRBV28; weak D call: TRBD1 (5 bases). Trimming shortened V by 3 bases and J by 4 bases, and 12 bases separated the two germline ends. This CDR3 contains 14 residues. The germline gives CDR1 MDHEN, CDR2 SYDVKM. The CDR3 sequence is CASSLLGGVTEAFF. The CDR3 nucleotides read TGTGCCAGCAGTTTGTTGGGAGGGGTCACTGAAGCTTTCTTT.

V gene TRBV29-1 combines with J gene TRBJ2-1, with 7 bases that match TRBD2. CDR3 length equals 14 residues. Losses at the gene ends were 4 bases for V and 1 base for J; bases not matched to a gene: 4. The germline gives CDR1 SQVTM, CDR2 ANQGSEA. The chain's CDR3 is CSVGGGLSYNEQFF. As DNA, the CDR3 is TGCAGCGTTGGGGGGGGGTTGTCCTACAATGAGCAGTTCTTC.

CDR3 coding DNA: TGCAGCGTTGTCGACAGACCTGAGAATGGCTACACCTTC. As protein: CSVVDRPENGYTF. This chain joins TRBV29-1 and TRBJ1-2, with D possibly matching TRBD1 (5 bases). Germline-derived CDR1 and CDR2 are SQVTM and ANQGSEA. The CDR3 consists of 13 residues. Trimming pared 4 bases from V and 6 bases from J, leaving 15 bases between.

The chain joins TRBV20-1 to TRBJ2-1, with D tentatively TRBD2 (6 bases). Trimming left V 3 bases short and J 5 bases short, with 23 bases between. Looked up from germline, CDR1 is DFQATT and CDR2 is SNEGSKA (reference sequence). This CDR3 contains 17 residues. In DNA, the CDR3 is TGCAGTGCTAGTGTTTTTTGGCGGGGCCTCGACCACAATGAGCAGTTCTTC. Translation gives CSASVFWRGLDHNEQFF.

This clonotype was observed a single time. The chain couples TRBV7-2 to TRBJ1-5; D not resolved. Germline V CDR1 and CDR2: SGHTA, FQGNSA. CDR3 length: 15 amino acids. The ends were cut back, 1 base at V and 3 bases at J, with 10 bases in the middle. Written as DNA, the CDR3 is TGTGCCAGCAGCTTAGAGTCCCTAAACAATCAGCCCCAGCATTTT. Translated: CASSLESLNNQPQHF. The full variable domain, its missing parts supplied by reference TRBV7-2 and TRBJ1-5, is GAGVSQSPSNKVTEKGKDVELRCDPISGHTALYWYRQSLGQGLEFLIYFQGNSAPDKSGLPSDRFSAERTGGSVSTLTIQRTQQEDSAVYLCASSLESLNNQPQHFGDGTRLSIL.

The rearrangement joins TRBV7-3 to TRBJ1-1; possible D gene TRBD1, 6 bases. Germline CDR1 is SGHTA and CDR2 is FQGTGA. The CDR3 sequence is 13 residues long. Trimming cost V 4 bases and J 6 bases, with 12 bases left between them. CDR3 in amino acids: CASSSFQGSEAFF. The CDR3 nucleotides read TGTGCCAGCAGCTCCTTCCAGGGGTCTGAAGCTTTCTTT.

The rearrangement uses TRBV3-1 and TRBJ1-2; 7 bases map to TRBD1. Per germline, CDR1 LGHDT and CDR2 YNNKEL (reference sequence). V lost 9 bases, J lost 2 bases, and 6 bases stayed unmatched. The CDR3 extends over 13 amino acids. The CDR3 DNA follows: TGTGCCAGTCGACAGGGTGGGAACTATGGCTACACCTTC. Protein product: CASRQGGNYGYTF.

The genes are TRBV20-1 and TRBJ2-7; D ambiguous. This CDR3 region has 11 residues. With 0 bases removed from V and 7 bases from J, the gap between germline ends came to 7 bases. Germline assignment: CDR1 DFQATT and CDR2 SNEGSKA (reference sequence). The CDR3 DNA follows: TGCAGTGCTAGAGACTGGCCTGAGCAGTACTTC. It is translated as CSARDWPEQYF.

This chain connects TRBV20-1 to TRBJ2-7; D is undetermined. The germline V gene has CDR1 DFQATT and CDR2 SNEGSKA (reference sequence). V was cut by 0 bases and J by 6 bases, with 9 bases left in between. The CDR3 totals 12 residues. CDR3 residues: CSARDLPTEQYF. CDR3 nucleotides: TGCAGTGCTAGAGATCTCCCTACCGAGCAGTACTTC.

This chain connects TRBV14 to TRBJ2-3; the D call may be TRBD1 or TRBD2 (5 bases each). CDR1 SGHDN and CDR2 FVKESK come from the germline V gene. V dropped 1 base and J dropped 7 bases, with 15 bases sitting between them. The CDR3 is 15 residues long. The CDR3 here is CASSQGGSPANTQYF. DNA of the CDR3: TGTGCCAGCAGCCAAGGGGGGTCCCCAGCGAATACGCAGTATTTT.

CDR3 sequence (DNA): TGTGCCAGCAGCTTAGTAGCGGACACAGATACGCAGTATTTT. Its protein product is CASSLVADTDTQYF. V gene TRBV7-2 combines with J gene TRBJ2-3; D perhaps matches TRBD2 (6 bases). CDR1 and CDR2 from the germline V gene are SGHTA and FQGNSA. V lost 1 base, J lost 2 bases, and 7 bases lay in between. The CDR3 totals 14 residues. The full variable domain, rest sourced from reference TRBV7-2 and TRBJ2-3, is GAGVSQSPSNKVTEKGKDVELRCDPISGHTALYWYRQSLGQGLEFLIYFQGNSAPDKSGLPSDRFSAERTGGSVSTLTIQRTQQEDSAVYLCASSLVADTDTQYFGPGTRLTVL.

V usage is TRBV10-3 and J usage is TRBJ1-2, with 10 bases identical to TRBD1. The CDR3 contains 14 residues. Germline V gene data show CDR1 as ENHRY and CDR2 as SYGVKD. With 11 bases clipped from V and 5 bases from J, the junction kept 11 bases outside the gene matches. The CDR3 nucleotides are TGTGCCTCCTCGACCGGGACAGGGGCATATGGCTACACCTTC. Protein sequence: CASSTGTGAYGYTF.

The chain combines TRBV5-1 with TRBJ2-5; TRBD1 agrees at 7 bases. The CDR3 consists of 15 residues. With 4 bases clipped from V and 2 bases from J, the junction kept 8 bases outside the gene matches. In germline, CDR1 is SGHRS, CDR2 YFSETQ. CDR3 bases: TGCGCCAGCAGCATCGAAGGGGGCCCTCAAGAGACCCAGTACTTC. Translating gives CASSIEGGPQETQYF.

The V and J genes are TRBV28 and TRBJ1-1; D is unclear. Germline V gene lookup returns CDR1 MDHEN and CDR2 SYDVKM. This CDR3 has 14 residues. Trimming cost V 7 bases and J 1 base, with 13 bases left between them. The CDR3 protein is CASNGLGKNTEAFF. CDR3 bases: TGTGCCAGCAATGGCCTGGGGAAGAACACTGAAGCTTTCTTT.

V is TRBV12-3 or TRBV12-4 and J is TRBJ2-7; D assignment may be TRBD1 or TRBD2 (5 bases each). This CDR3 comprises 16 residues. Trimming took 1 base from V and 5 from J, leaving 18 bases between them. In nucleotides, the CDR3 is TGTGCCAGCAGTTTAGGCGGGTCCGGCTGGGGCCACGAGCAGTACTTC. It yields the protein CASSLGGSGWGHEQYF.

The V call is TRBV5-1, the J call TRBJ2-7, with 10 bases fitting TRBD2. The germline V gene encodes CDR1 SGHRS and CDR2 YFSETQ. The CDR3 has 15 amino acids. J lost 2 bases, V lost 4 bases, and 6 bases had no gene match. The CDR3 loop is CASSVIAGGTYEQYF. The CDR3 nucleotides are TGCGCCAGCAGCGTGATAGCGGGGGGTACCTACGAGCAGTACTTC.

J is TRBJ2-1 and V is TRBV20-1; D gene unclear. Germline CDR1 is DFQATT and CDR2 is SNEGSKA (reference sequence). The CDR3 runs 12 residues. Trimming took 0 bases from V and 5 from J, leaving 5 bases between them. The CDR3 sequence: CSARDFDNEQFF. The CDR3 DNA sequence: TGCAGTGCTAGAGATTTCGACAATGAGCAGTTCTTC.

The chain uses TRBV5-6 and TRBJ2-3; D not resolved. CDR3 length: 14 amino acids. Germline lookup yields CDR1 SGHDT and CDR2 YYEEEE. Trimming left V 0 bases short and J 4 bases short, with 9 bases between. CDR3 region: CASSLGVVPDTQYF. The CDR3 DNA sequence: TGTGCCAGCAGCTTGGGGGTCGTGCCAGATACGCAGTATTTT.

J is TRBJ2-2 and V is TRBV11-1, with D unclear. The CDR3 spans 15 residues. Trimming left V 5 bases short and J 1 base short, with 11 bases between. CDR1 and CDR2 from the germline V gene are SGHAT and FQDESV (reference sequence). The CDR3 sequence: CASSPGEVNTGELFF. The CDR3 coding sequence is TGTGCCAGCAGCCCTGGGGAAGTGAACACCGGGGAGCTGTTTTTT.

V and J are TRBV7-2 and TRBJ2-5; D perhaps matches TRBD1 (6 bases). The germline V and J ends were trimmed by 1 base and 9 bases, with 15 bases remaining between them. The CDR3 sequence is 14 residues long. Germline CDR1 reads SGHTA; CDR2 reads FQGNSA. DNA for the CDR3: TGTGCCAGCAGCTTAGGAACAGGGAAGGGGCCCCAGTACTTC. Its protein product is CASSLGTGKGPQYF.

This sequence joins TRBV14 and TRBJ2-1; D not certain. CDR1 SGHDN and CDR2 FVKESK come from the germline V gene. Trimming pared 5 bases from V and 11 bases from J, leaving 10 bases between. The CDR3 covers 11 residues. CDR3 sequence reads: CASSTTGQQFF. The CDR3 DNA follows: TGTGCCAGCAGCACAACCGGACAGCAGTTCTTC.

The rearrangement links TRBV29-1 to TRBJ2-7; D is unclear. Trimming stripped 7 bases from V and 2 bases from J, with 12 bases between. CDR1 and CDR2 (germline): SQVTM, ANQGSEA. The CDR3 length is 12 residues. CDR3 coding DNA: TGCAGCGCATCGTCAACTACCTACGAGCAGTACTTC. Protein sequence: CSASSTTYEQYF.